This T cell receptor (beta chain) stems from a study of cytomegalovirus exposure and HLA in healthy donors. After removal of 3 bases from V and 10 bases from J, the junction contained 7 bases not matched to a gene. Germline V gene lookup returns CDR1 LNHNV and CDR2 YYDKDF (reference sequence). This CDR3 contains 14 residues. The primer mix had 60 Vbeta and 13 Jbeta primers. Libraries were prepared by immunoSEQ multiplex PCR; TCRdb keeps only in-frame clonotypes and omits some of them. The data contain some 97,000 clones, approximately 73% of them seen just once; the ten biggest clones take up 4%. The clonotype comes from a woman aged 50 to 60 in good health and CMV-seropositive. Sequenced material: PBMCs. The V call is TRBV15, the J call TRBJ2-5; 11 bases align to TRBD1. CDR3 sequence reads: CATSRDRGLRDQYF. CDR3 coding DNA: TGTGCCACCAGCAGGGACAGGGGGCTGAGGGACCAGTACTTC.